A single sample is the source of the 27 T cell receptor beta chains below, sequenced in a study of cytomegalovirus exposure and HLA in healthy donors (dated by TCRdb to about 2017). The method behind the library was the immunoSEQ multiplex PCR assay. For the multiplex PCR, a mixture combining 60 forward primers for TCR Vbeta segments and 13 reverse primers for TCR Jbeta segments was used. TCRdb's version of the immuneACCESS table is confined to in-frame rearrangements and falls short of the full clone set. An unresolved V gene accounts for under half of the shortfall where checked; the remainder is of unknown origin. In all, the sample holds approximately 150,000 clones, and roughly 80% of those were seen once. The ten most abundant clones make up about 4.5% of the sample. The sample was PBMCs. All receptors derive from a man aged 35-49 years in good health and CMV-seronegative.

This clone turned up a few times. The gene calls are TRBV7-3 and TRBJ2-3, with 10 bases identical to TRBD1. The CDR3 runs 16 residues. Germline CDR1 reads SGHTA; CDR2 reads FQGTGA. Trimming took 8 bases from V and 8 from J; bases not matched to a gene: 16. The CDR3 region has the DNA TGTGCCAGCGCTTCGACACGGGACAGGGGTCGGACTACGCAGTATTTT. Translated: CASASTRDRGRTTQYF.

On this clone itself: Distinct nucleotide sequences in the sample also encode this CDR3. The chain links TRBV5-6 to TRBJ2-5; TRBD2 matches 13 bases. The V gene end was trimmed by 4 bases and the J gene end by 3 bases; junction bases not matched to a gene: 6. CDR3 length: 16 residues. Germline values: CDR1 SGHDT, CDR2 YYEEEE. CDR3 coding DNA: TGTGCCAGCAGCGCGACTAGCGGGGGGTTCAAAGAGACCCAGTACTTC. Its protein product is CASSATSGGFKETQYF. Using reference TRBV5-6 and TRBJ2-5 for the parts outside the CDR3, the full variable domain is DAGVTQSPTHLIKTRGQQVTLRCSPKSGHDTVSWYQQALGQGPQFIFQYYEEEERQRGNFPDRFSGHQFPNYSSELNVNALLLGDSALYLCASSATSGGFKETQYFGPGTRLLVL.

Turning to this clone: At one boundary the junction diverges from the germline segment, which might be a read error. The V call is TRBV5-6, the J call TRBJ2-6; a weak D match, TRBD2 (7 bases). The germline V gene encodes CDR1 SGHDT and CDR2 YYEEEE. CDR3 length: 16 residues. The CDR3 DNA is TGTGCCGGCAGCCCCTTGCGGGGGCCAGGGGCCAACGTCCTGACTTTC. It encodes CAGSPLRGPGANVLTF.

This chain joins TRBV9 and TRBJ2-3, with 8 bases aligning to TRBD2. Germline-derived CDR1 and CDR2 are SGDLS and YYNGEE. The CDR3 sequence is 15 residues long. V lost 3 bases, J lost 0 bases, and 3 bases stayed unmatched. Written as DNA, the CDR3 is TGTGCCAGCAGCGAGAGCGGGAGTAGCACAGATACGCAGTATTTT. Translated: CASSESGSSTDTQYF.

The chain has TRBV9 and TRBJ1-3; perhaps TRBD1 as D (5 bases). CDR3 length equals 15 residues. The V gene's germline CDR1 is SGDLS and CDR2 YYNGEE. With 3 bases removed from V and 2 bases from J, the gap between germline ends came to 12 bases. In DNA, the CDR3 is TGTGCCAGCAGCGAGGGGCCCGCGACTGGAAACACCATATATTTT. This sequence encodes CASSEGPATGNTIYF.

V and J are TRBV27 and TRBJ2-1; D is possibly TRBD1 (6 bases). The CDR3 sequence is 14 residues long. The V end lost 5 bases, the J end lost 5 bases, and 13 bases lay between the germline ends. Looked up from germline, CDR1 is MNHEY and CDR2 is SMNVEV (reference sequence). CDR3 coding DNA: TGTGCCAGCAGTGAAACAGGGATGGACAATGAGCAGTTCTTC. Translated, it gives CASSETGMDNEQFF.

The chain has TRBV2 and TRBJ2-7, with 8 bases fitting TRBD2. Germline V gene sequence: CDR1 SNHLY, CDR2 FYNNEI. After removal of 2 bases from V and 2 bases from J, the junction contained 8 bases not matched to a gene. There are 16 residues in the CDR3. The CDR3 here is CASSEREGPWPYEQYF. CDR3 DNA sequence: TGTGCCAGCAGTGAACGGGAGGGTCCATGGCCCTACGAGCAGTACTTC.

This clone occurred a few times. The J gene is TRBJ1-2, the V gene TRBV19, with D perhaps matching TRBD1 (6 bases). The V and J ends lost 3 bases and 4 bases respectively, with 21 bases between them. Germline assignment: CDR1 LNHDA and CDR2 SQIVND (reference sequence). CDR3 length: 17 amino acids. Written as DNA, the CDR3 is TGTGCCAGTAGTATCGCAGGGGCCACCTCGTTGGCCTATGGCTACACCTTC. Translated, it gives CASSIAGATSLAYGYTF.

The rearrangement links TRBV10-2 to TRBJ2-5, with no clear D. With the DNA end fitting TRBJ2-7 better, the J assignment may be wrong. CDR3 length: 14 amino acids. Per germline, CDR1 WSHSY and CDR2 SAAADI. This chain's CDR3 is CASRAGASSYEQYF. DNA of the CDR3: TGCGCCAGCAGGGCAGGTGCTAGCTCCTACGAGCAGTACTTC.

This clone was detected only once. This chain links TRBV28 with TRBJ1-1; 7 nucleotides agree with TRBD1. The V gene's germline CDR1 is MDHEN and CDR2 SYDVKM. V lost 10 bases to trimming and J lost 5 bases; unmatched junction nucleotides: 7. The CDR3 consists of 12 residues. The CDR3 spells CATKIQGTEAFF. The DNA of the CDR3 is TGTGCCACAAAAATACAGGGGACTGAAGCTTTCTTT.

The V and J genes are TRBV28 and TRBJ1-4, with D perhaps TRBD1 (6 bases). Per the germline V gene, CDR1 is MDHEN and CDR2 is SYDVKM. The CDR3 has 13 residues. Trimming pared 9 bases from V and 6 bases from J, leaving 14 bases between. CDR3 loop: CASQDSGYEKLFF. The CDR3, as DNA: TGTGCCAGTCAGGACAGTGGGTATGAAAAACTGTTTTTT.

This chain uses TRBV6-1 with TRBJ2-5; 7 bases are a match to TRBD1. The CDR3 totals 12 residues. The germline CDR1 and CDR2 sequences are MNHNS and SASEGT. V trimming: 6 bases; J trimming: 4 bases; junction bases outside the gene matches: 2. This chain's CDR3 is CASRRDRETQYF. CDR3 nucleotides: TGTGCCAGCAGGAGGGACAGAGAGACCCAGTACTTC.

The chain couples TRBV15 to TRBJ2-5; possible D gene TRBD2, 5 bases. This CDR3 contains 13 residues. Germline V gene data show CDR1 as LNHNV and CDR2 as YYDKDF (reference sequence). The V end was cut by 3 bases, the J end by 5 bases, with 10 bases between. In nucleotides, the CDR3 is TGTGCCACCAGCAGGGGAGTGGACGAGACCCAGTACTTC. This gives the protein CATSRGVDETQYF.

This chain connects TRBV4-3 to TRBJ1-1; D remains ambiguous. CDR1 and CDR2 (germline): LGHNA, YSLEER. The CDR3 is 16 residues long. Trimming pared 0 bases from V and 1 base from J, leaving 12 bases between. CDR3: CASSQDPQRPNTEAFF. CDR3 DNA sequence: TGCGCCAGCAGCCAAGACCCGCAGAGGCCGAACACTGAAGCTTTCTTT.

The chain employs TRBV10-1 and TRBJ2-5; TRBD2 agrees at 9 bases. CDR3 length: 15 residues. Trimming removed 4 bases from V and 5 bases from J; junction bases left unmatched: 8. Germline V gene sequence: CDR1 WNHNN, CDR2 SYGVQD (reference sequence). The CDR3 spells CASSVAGGRGETQYF. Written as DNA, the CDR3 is TGCGCCAGCAGTGTTGCGGGGGGGCGCGGGGAGACCCAGTACTTC.

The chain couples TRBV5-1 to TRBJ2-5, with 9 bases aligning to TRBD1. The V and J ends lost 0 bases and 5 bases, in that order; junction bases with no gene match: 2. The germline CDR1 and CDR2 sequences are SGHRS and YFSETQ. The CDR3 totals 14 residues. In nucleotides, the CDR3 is TGCGCCAGCAGCTTGGCTGGACAGGGGGAGACCCAGTACTTC. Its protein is CASSLAGQGETQYF.

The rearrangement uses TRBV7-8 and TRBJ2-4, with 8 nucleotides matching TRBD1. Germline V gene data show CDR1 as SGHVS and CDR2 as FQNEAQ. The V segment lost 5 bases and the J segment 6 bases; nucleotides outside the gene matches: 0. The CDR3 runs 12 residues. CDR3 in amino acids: CASSGQGNIQYF. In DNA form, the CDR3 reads TGTGCCAGCAGCGGACAGGGAAACATTCAGTACTTC.

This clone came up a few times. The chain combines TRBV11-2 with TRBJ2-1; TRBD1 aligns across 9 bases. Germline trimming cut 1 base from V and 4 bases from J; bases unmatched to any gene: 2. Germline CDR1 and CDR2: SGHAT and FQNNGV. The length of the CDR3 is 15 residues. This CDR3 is CASSLGDRVYNEQFF. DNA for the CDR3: TGTGCCAGCAGCTTAGGGGACAGGGTTTACAATGAGCAGTTCTTC.

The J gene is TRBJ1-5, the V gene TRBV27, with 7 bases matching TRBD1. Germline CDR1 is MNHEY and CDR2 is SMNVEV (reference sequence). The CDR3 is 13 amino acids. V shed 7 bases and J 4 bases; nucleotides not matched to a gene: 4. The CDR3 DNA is TGTGCCAGCAAAGGGGGCGGAAATCAGCCCCAGCATTTT. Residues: CASKGGGNQPQHF.

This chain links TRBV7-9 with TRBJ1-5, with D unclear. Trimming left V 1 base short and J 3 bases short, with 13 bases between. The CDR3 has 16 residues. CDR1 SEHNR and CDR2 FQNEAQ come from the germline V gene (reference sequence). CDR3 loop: CASSLGLGSINQPQHF. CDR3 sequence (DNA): TGTGCCAGCAGCTTAGGCTTGGGCAGTATCAATCAGCCCCAGCATTTT.

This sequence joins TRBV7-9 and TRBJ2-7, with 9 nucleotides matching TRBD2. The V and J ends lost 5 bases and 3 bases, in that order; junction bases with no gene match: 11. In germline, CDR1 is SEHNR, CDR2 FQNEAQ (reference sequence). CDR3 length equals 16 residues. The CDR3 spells CASSLITAGGNYEQYF. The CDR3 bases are TGTGCCAGCAGCCTGATCACAGCGGGGGGAAACTACGAGCAGTACTTC. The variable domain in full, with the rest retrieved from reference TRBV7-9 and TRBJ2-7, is DTGVSQNPRHKITKRGQNVTFRCDPISEHNRLYWYRQTLGQGPEFLTYFQNEAQLEKSRLLSDRFSAERPKGSFSTLEIQRTEQGDSAMYLCASSLITAGGNYEQYFGPGTRLTVT.

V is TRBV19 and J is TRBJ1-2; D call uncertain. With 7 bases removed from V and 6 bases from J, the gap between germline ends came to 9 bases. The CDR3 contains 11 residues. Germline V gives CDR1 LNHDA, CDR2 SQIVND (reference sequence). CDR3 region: CASKATHGYTF. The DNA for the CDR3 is TGTGCCAGTAAAGCGACTCATGGCTACACCTTC.

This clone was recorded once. The CDR3 spells CASSYSDRPNYGYTF. In DNA form, the CDR3 reads TGTGCCAGCAGTTACTCGGACAGACCTAACTATGGCTACACCTTC. The gene calls are TRBV6-5 and TRBJ1-2; the D gene is possibly TRBD1 (6 bases). In germline, CDR1 is MNHEY, CDR2 SVGAGI. With 0 bases removed from V and 0 bases from J, the gap between germline ends came to 8 bases. The CDR3 extends over 15 amino acids.

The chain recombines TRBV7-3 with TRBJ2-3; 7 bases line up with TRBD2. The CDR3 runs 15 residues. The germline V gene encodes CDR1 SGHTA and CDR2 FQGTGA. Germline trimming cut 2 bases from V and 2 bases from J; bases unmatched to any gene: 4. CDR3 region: CASSLFGGYTDTQYF. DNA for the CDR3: TGTGCCAGCAGCTTATTCGGGGGGTACACAGATACGCAGTATTTT.

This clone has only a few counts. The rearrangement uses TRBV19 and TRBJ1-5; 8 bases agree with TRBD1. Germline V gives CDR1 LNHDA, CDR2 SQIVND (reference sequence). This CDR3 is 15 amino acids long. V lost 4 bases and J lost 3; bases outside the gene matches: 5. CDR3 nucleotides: TGTGCCAGTAGTAACCAGGGGGCTAACAATCAGCCCCAGCATTTT. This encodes CASSNQGANNQPQHF.

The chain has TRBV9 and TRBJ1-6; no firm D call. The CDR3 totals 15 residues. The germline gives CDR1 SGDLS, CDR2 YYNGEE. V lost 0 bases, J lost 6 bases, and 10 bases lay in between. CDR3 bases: TGTGCCAGCAGCGTAGTAGACACCGGTAATTCACCCCTCCACTTT. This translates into CASSVVDTGNSPLHF.

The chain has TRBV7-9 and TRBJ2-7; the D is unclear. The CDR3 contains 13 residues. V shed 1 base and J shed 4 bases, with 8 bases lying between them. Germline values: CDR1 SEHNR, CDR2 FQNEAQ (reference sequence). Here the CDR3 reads CASSLGWQYEQYF. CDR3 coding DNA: TGTGCCAGCAGCTTAGGGTGGCAATACGAGCAGTACTTC.